This T cell receptor beta chain was identified in a study of T cell repertoires in cytomegalovirus infection. This CDR3 is built from 15 residues. Germline V gene lookup returns CDR1 SGHTA and CDR2 FQGNSA. V lost 5 bases and J lost 2, with 15 bases in between. Each CDR3 protein is one row after TCRdb ran MiXCR on the reads. Here the sample spans approximately 500,000 distinct CDR3 sequences, 10% to 12% being singletons. This clonotype was recorded at least ten times. Sequenced: PBMCs. This TCR was recovered from a human donor in good health (CMV status not recorded). Some clones in this sample may be carry-over from other donors' samples. This chain joins TRBV7-2 and TRBJ1-2; a possible D gene is TRBD1 (5 bases). The CDR3 bases are TGTGCCAGCAGCCCGGGACCCAACCCAAACTATGGCTACACCTTC. Protein product: CASSPGPNPNYGYTF.